The entry below gives a single TCR beta chain sequence along with its context. The antigen is not known. This record belongs to a study of beta chain features in type 1 diabetes. The overall study: Examined across all samples were approximately 99 million sorted cells. Study outcomes and limitations: Insertions at VDJ junctions were less frequent in type 1 diabetes patients. These patients also deleted more nucleotides at the same junctions. Among patients, naive, central memory and Treg TCRB repertoires appeared more similar than among healthy donors.

Trimming removed 5 bases from V and 4 bases from J, with 22 bases in between. CDR3 length: 17 amino acids. The germline CDR1 and CDR2 sequences are SGHTA and FQGNSA. It was via CD45RO/CCR7/CD25/CD127/CD95/CD27 that CD4+ naive, central memory, regulatory and stem cell-like memory cells were sorted. Reverse transcribing all isolated RNA meant expressed TCRB transcripts were sequenced. Sequencing used immunoSEQ multiplex PCR; TCRdb keeps in-frame clones, though not all of them. The sample holds some 150,000 clones, about 10% seen once. The sequence was collected from a man younger than 30 in good health. V usage is TRBV7-2 and J usage is TRBJ2-3, with D tentatively TRBD1 (5 bases). The specimen sequenced was naive CD4+ T cells from blood. CDR3 loop: CASSAYSSWGPADTQYF. In DNA, the CDR3 is TGTGCCAGCAGCGCCTACTCCTCCTGGGGCCCAGCAGATACGCAGTATTTT. Full variable domain (outside the CDR3, taken from reference TRBV7-2 and TRBJ2-3): GAGVSQSPSNKVTEKGKDVELRCDPISGHTALYWYRQSLGQGLEFLIYFQGNSAPDKSGLPSDRFSAERTGGSVSTLTIQRTQQEDSAVYLCASSAYSSWGPADTQYFGPGTRLTVL.